The 17 T cell receptor beta chains below come from one sample, sequenced in a study of CD8 T cells in ankylosing spondylitis. Points from the study as a whole: What appeared characteristic of ankylosing spondylitis blood was a TCR beta motif of eight highly homologous variants.

From the 5' RACE reads, TCRdb called clonotypes with MiXCR, one entry per CDR3 protein. The repertoire holds 750,000 to 850,000 distinct CDR3 sequences, with about an eighth as singletons. The antigens for these receptors are not known. The specimen was blood, either unsorted or a sorted T cell fraction (not recorded which). These receptors were collected from a male donor with ankylosing spondylitis.

This clonotype was observed a handful of times. The V call is TRBV7-2, the J call TRBJ2-7; weak D call: TRBD1 (6 bases). The CDR3 loop spans 15 amino acids. Trimming took off 2 bases at V and 7 bases at J, with 18 bases between the two ends. Germline lookup yields CDR1 SGHTA and CDR2 FQGNSA. CDR3 sequence (DNA): TGTGCCAGCAGCTTAAGGTACAGGGACGACTTGGAGCAGTACTTC. Translated: CASSLRYRDDLEQYF.

This clonotype has a count of ten or more. The V call is TRBV7-9, the J call TRBJ2-3; D not resolved. Germline CDR1 and CDR2: SEHNR and FQNEAQ (reference sequence). Trimming shortened V by 5 bases and J by 7 bases, and 10 bases separated the two germline ends. The CDR3 is 12 amino acids. CDR3 protein: CASSPGGNTQYF. The DNA for the CDR3 is TGTGCCAGCAGCCCCGGTGGAAATACGCAGTATTTT.

This clonotype was observed many times. The chain carries TRBV20-1 and TRBJ2-7; D gene unclear. This CDR3 region has 12 residues. CDR1 DFQATT and CDR2 SNEGSKA come from the germline V gene (reference sequence). Trimming cost V 4 bases and J 3 bases, with 10 bases left between them. The CDR3 coding sequence is TGCAGTGCTACAAGGTCGATCTACGAGCAGTACTTC. As protein: CSATRSIYEQYF.

The V and J genes are TRBV7-2 and TRBJ2-7, with a tentative D call TRBD2 (5 bases). This CDR3 comprises 12 residues. Germline CDR1 and CDR2: SGHTA and FQGNSA. V was cut by 5 bases and J by 6 bases, with 11 bases left in between. The DNA of the CDR3 is TGTGCCAGCAGCCCTTTCCGGGGCGAGCAGTACTTC. Protein sequence: CASSPFRGEQYF.

Many counts were recorded for this clonotype. The chain joins TRBV6-5 to TRBJ1-1, with D maybe TRBD1 (6 bases). This CDR3 spans 15 amino acids. The V end lost 3 bases, the J end lost 6 bases, and 17 bases lay between the germline ends. The germline CDR1 and CDR2 sequences are MNHEY and SVGAGI. The CDR3 region is CASSYADSHGPEAFF. CDR3 DNA: TGTGCCAGCAGTTATGCGGACAGCCACGGCCCTGAAGCTTTCTTT.

This chain uses TRBV28 with TRBJ2-7, with D tentatively TRBD2 (6 bases). Per germline, CDR1 MDHEN and CDR2 SYDVKM. V was shortened by 5 bases and J by 5 bases, with 16 bases between the two germline ends. The CDR3 contains 14 residues. The CDR3, as DNA: TGTGCCAGCAGTCCCCCGGGGGTGGTGAACGAGCAGTACTTC. As protein: CASSPPGVVNEQYF.

The chain joins TRBV7-8 to TRBJ1-3; D is ambiguous. The CDR3 runs 14 residues. The V and J ends lost 1 base and 2 bases respectively, with 6 bases between them. The germline V gene encodes CDR1 SGHVS and CDR2 FQNEAQ. The CDR3 loop is CASSLGVTGNTIYF. CDR3 coding DNA: TGTGCCAGCAGCTTAGGCGTGACTGGAAACACCATATATTTT.

This clonotype came up a few times. The chain links TRBV7-9 to TRBJ2-7, with TRBD1 matching over 8 bases. The CDR3 runs 13 residues. Germline-derived CDR1 and CDR2 are SEHNR and FQNEAQ (reference sequence). Trimming cost V 0 bases and J 9 bases; bases outside gene matches: 4. CDR3 bases: TGTGCCAGCAGCTTAGCCGGGACAGGAACGCAGTACTTC. Amino acids: CASSLAGTGTQYF.

This clonotype was seen a few times. The rearrangement uses TRBV20-1 and TRBJ1-1; TRBD1 matches at 7 bases. V dropped 5 bases and J dropped 1; count of bases not matched to a gene: 7. This CDR3 region has 14 residues. Germline V gives CDR1 DFQATT, CDR2 SNEGSKA (reference sequence). CDR3: CSASARTGNTEAFF. CDR3 DNA: TGCAGTGCTTCCGCTAGGACAGGGAACACTGAAGCTTTCTTT.

This clonotype was seen ten or more times. This chain joins TRBV7-2 and TRBJ1-1; 9 bases agree with TRBD1. The CDR3 runs to 14 residues. The V gene end was trimmed by 5 bases and the J gene end by 3 bases; junction bases not matched to a gene: 4. Per germline, CDR1 SGHTA and CDR2 FQGNSA. CDR3 nucleotides: TGTGCCAGCAGCCTACAGGGGGCGGACACTGAAGCTTTCTTT. This translates into CASSLQGADTEAFF.

This clonotype was detected only a few times. The V call is TRBV4-1, the J call TRBJ1-1, with TRBD1 matching 9 bases. Germline V gives CDR1 MGHRA, CDR2 YSYEKL. The V segment lost 3 bases and the J segment 5 bases; nucleotides outside the gene matches: 7. The CDR3 is made up of 15 amino acids. The CDR3 DNA reads as TGCGCCAGCAGCCATGATGGGACAGGGCGAACTGAAGCTTTCTTT. This encodes CASSHDGTGRTEAFF.

The gene calls are TRBV27 and TRBJ2-7, with D unclear. There are 16 residues in the CDR3. Germline V gene lookup returns CDR1 MNHEY and CDR2 SMNVEV (reference sequence). With 2 bases removed from V and 3 bases from J, the gap between germline ends came to 17 bases. The CDR3 DNA reads TGTGCCAGCAGTTTAAGGTCAGTCCTCCTCGGCTACGAGCAGTACTTC. Translated, it gives CASSLRSVLLGYEQYF.

This rearrangement joins TRBV7-8 to TRBJ2-1, with D hard to call. From germline, CDR1 is SGHVS and CDR2 FQNEAQ. The CDR3 is 13 residues long. Between the trimmed V and J ends, which lost 5 bases and 6 bases, there was a span of 11 bases. CDR3 sequence reads: CASSHVNRNEQFF. CDR3 DNA sequence: TGTGCCAGCAGCCACGTGAATCGCAATGAGCAGTTCTTC.

This chain uses TRBV6-1 with TRBJ2-2, with D possibly being TRBD1 (6 bases). Germline CDR1 reads MNHNS; CDR2 reads SASEGT. The CDR3 contains 13 residues. Between the trimmed V and J ends, which lost 7 bases and 3 bases, there was a span of 9 bases. The CDR3 region has the DNA TGTGCCAGCAAAACAGGGTACACCGGGGAGCTGTTTTTT. Translation gives CASKTGYTGELFF.

The rearrangement joins TRBV4-3 to TRBJ1-6; D not certain. Trimming removed 0 bases from V and 10 bases from J, with 7 bases in between. The CDR3 runs 13 residues. Germline lookup yields CDR1 LGHNA and CDR2 YSLEER. This chain's CDR3 is CASSQDSKSPLHF. CDR3 sequence (DNA): TGCGCCAGCAGCCAAGATTCAAAGTCACCCCTCCACTTT.

This clonotype was seen more than once but under ten times. CDR3 DNA sequence: TGCAGTGCTAACCTCTATGGCTACACCTTC. Translating it yields CSANLYGYTF. This sequence joins TRBV20-1 and TRBJ1-2, with D unclear. Between the trimmed V and J ends, which lost 4 bases and 4 bases, there was a span of 4 bases. Germline V gives CDR1 DFQATT, CDR2 SNEGSKA (reference sequence). This CDR3 has 10 residues.

This clonotype has just a few counts. The genes are TRBV20-1 and TRBJ1-2; 9 bases are shared with TRBD1. CDR1 is DFQATT, CDR2 SNEGSKA, per germline (reference sequence). The J segment lost 6 bases and the V segment lost 7 bases, leaving 12 bases of the junction unmatched. The CDR3 loop spans 14 amino acids. The CDR3 sequence is CSVSDRGEGDGYTF. CDR3 DNA: TGCAGTGTCTCGGACAGGGGTGAAGGAGATGGCTACACCTTC.